These 27 T cell receptor beta chains originate from one sample sequenced in a study of blood T cell repertoires in COVID-19. The protocol was immunoSEQ multiplex PCR, while the TCRdb copy is restricted to in-frame clones and leaves out a portion. The sample records about 250,000 clones, less than 90% being singletons. The sequencing input was peripheral blood. These receptors all come from a woman aged 40 to 50 who had recovered from COVID-19.

The chain combines TRBV5-4 with TRBJ1-1; 8 nucleotides align to TRBD1. Trimming removed 1 base from V and 4 bases from J; junction bases left unmatched: 6. The CDR3 is made up of 15 amino acids. The germline V gene encodes CDR1 SGHNT and CDR2 YYREEE (reference sequence). In DNA, the CDR3 is TGTGCCAGCAGCTTGTATGGGACAGGAGGCACTGAAGCTTTCTTT. Its translation is CASSLYGTGGTEAFF.

The V call is TRBV7-9, the J call TRBJ2-7; D is possibly TRBD2 (6 bases). Trimming removed 6 bases at V and 0 bases at J, with 12 bases between. Germline CDR1 and CDR2: SEHNR and FQNEAQ (reference sequence). The CDR3 is made up of 14 amino acids. In nucleotides, the CDR3 is TGTGCCAGCAGGCGGGACGGTAGCTCCTACGAGCAGTACTTC. It is translated as CASRRDGSSYEQYF. The entire variable domain, with the rest obtained from reference TRBV7-9 and TRBJ2-7, is as follows: DTGVSQNPRHKITKRGQNVTFRCDPISEHNRLYWYRQTLGQGPEFLTYFQNEAQLEKSRLLSDRFSAERPKGSFSTLEIQRTEQGDSAMYLCASRRDGSSYEQYFGPGTRLTVT.

The V and J genes are TRBV5-1 and TRBJ2-7, with 8 bases matching TRBD1. The CDR3 contains 15 residues. CDR1 and CDR2 (germline): SGHRS, YFSETQ. The J segment lost 0 bases and the V segment lost 4 bases, leaving 6 bases of the junction unmatched. CDR3 amino acids: CASSSPDRDSYEQYF. The CDR3 DNA reads as TGCGCCAGCAGCAGCCCGGACAGGGACTCCTACGAGCAGTACTTC.

Many counts were recorded for this clone. The V gene is TRBV7-2, the J gene TRBJ2-1; 12 bases line up with TRBD2. J lost 4 bases, V lost 5 bases, and 3 bases had no gene match. The CDR3 has 15 residues. Germline values: CDR1 SGHTA, CDR2 FQGNSA. CDR3 bases: TGTGCCAGCAGCGCCACTAGCGGGGGGTACAATGAGCAGTTCTTC. This translates into CASSATSGGYNEQFF. The complete variable domain, with remaining parts taken from reference TRBV7-2 and TRBJ2-1, reads GAGVSQSPSNKVTEKGKDVELRCDPISGHTALYWYRQSLGQGLEFLIYFQGNSAPDKSGLPSDRFSAERTGGSVSTLTIQRTQQEDSAVYLCASSATSGGYNEQFFGPGTRLTVL.

The rearrangement joins TRBV11-2 to TRBJ1-2; no clear D. The germline V gene has CDR1 SGHAT and CDR2 FQNNGV. This CDR3 has 11 residues. V lost 4 bases and J 7 bases, leaving 7 bases between the germline ends. The CDR3 is CASSSGSGYTF. The DNA for the CDR3 is TGTGCCAGCAGCTCCGGGAGTGGCTACACCTTC. Using reference TRBV11-2 and TRBJ1-2 for the parts outside the CDR3, the full variable domain is EAGVAQSPRYKIIEKRQSVAFWCNPISGHATLYWYQQILGQGPKLLIQFQNNGVVDDSQLPKDRFSAERLKGVDSTLKIQPAKLEDSAVYLCASSSGSGYTFGSGTRLTVV.

The gene calls are TRBV6-1 and TRBJ1-6, with 7 bases identical to TRBD1. The junction had 5 bases not matched to a gene; V was cut back by 9 bases and J by 0 bases. This CDR3 spans 15 amino acids. Germline loops: CDR1 MNHNS, CDR2 SASEGT. CDR3 sequence: CASRDSYSYNSPLHF. Written as DNA, the CDR3 is TGTGCCAGTCGGGACAGCTACTCCTATAATTCACCCCTCCACTTT.

The chain combines TRBV2 with TRBJ1-5; TRBD1 agrees at 10 bases. V shed 6 bases, J shed 5 bases, and the junction held 1 base outside the gene matches. The CDR3 runs to 13 residues. The germline CDR1 and CDR2 sequences are SNHLY and FYNNEI. The CDR3 reads CASSGTGDQPQHF. The CDR3 bases are TGTGCCAGCAGCGGGACAGGGGATCAGCCCCAGCATTTT.

V usage is TRBV19 and J usage is TRBJ2-7; a weak D match, TRBD1 (5 bases). CDR1 LNHDA and CDR2 SQIVND come from the germline V gene (reference sequence). Trimming shortened V by 3 bases and J by 3 bases, and 9 bases separated the two germline ends. CDR3 length equals 13 residues. The CDR3 DNA follows: TGTGCCAGTAGTATGGACAATTACTACGAGCAGTACTTC. It is translated as CASSMDNYYEQYF. Looking up the rest from reference TRBV19 and TRBJ2-7 gives the full variable domain: DGGITQSPKYLFRKEGQNVTLSCEQNLNHDAMYWYRQDPGQGLRLIYYSQIVNDFQKGDIAEGYSVSREKKESFPLTVTSAQKNPTAFYLCASSMDNYYEQYFGPGTRLTVT.

This chain uses TRBV9 with TRBJ2-2; D is possibly TRBD1 (6 bases). The ends were cut back, 3 bases at V and 4 bases at J, with 13 bases in the middle. CDR1 and CDR2 from the germline V gene are SGDLS and YYNGEE. This CDR3 region has 15 residues. Written as DNA, the CDR3 is TGTGCCAGCAGCGGGAGGACAGAAATCACCGGGGAGCTGTTTTTT. As protein: CASSGRTEITGELFF.

V is TRBV4-1 and J is TRBJ2-2; the match to TRBD1 covers 7 bases. Germline-derived CDR1 and CDR2 are MGHRA and YSYEKL. The CDR3 contains 16 residues. V gave up 2 bases and J gave up 8 bases; unmatched junction bases: 11. CDR3 amino acids: CASSQPGTAPSGELFF. The DNA of the CDR3 is TGCGCCAGCAGCCAACCTGGGACAGCCCCAAGTGGGGAGCTGTTTTTT.

The J gene is TRBJ2-1, the V gene TRBV11-3; 13 bases are a match to TRBD2. CDR1 and CDR2 (germline): SGHNT, YENEEA. The CDR3 is 13 amino acids. Trimming at V came to 10 bases and at J to 10 bases, leaving 7 bases not matched to a gene. This CDR3 reads CAISTSGGSEQFF. The CDR3 DNA is TGTGCCATCTCGACTAGCGGGGGGTCGGAGCAGTTCTTC.

The rearrangement uses TRBV7-9 and TRBJ1-1; possibly TRBD1 for D (6 bases). Germline loops: CDR1 SEHNR, CDR2 FQNEAQ (reference sequence). V was cut by 1 base and J by 4 bases, with 7 bases left in between. There are 13 residues in the CDR3. The CDR3, as DNA: TGTGCCAGCAGCTTAGGGGACATCACTGAAGCTTTCTTT. Translated, it gives CASSLGDITEAFF.

The chain couples TRBV2 to TRBJ1-2, with TRBD1 matching over 7 bases. The CDR3 consists of 14 residues. V trimming: 2 bases; J trimming: 7 bases; junction bases outside the gene matches: 7. The germline V gene encodes CDR1 SNHLY and CDR2 FYNNEI. The CDR3 DNA sequence: TGTGCCAGCAGTGAATCGCGACAGGGCTTTGGCTACACCTTC. This gives the protein CASSESRQGFGYTF.

The gene calls are TRBV6-5 and TRBJ2-3, with 7 bases aligning to TRBD1. The CDR3 runs 15 residues. Germline CDR1 MNHEY, CDR2 SVGAGI. V shed 6 bases, J shed 4 bases, and the junction held 10 bases outside the gene matches. CDR3 nucleotide sequence: TGTGCCAGCAGCTACACAGGGGTTGGGGCAGATACGCAGTATTTT. Its translation: CASSYTGVGADTQYF.

The V gene is TRBV19, the J gene TRBJ2-3, with a possible D match to TRBD1 (6 bases). The V and J ends lost 1 base and 4 bases respectively, with 9 bases between them. The CDR3 loop spans 14 amino acids. CDR1 is LNHDA and CDR2 is SQIVND in the germline V gene (reference sequence). CDR3 residues: CASSIGTAPDTQYF. CDR3 bases: TGTGCCAGTAGTATAGGGACAGCTCCAGATACGCAGTATTTT.

The V gene is TRBV10-3, the J gene TRBJ2-5; TRBD2 aligns across 7 bases. The germline V gene encodes CDR1 ENHRY and CDR2 SYGVKD. V dropped 5 bases and J dropped 5; count of bases not matched to a gene: 8. This CDR3 is built from 14 residues. The CDR3 loop is CAISPGTTAETQYF. CDR3 nucleotides: TGTGCCATCAGTCCCGGGACTACCGCCGAGACCCAGTACTTC.

This clone occurred a few times. V and J are TRBV29-1 and TRBJ1-1; no clear D gene. The ends were cut back, 4 bases at V and 3 bases at J, with 9 bases in the middle. The CDR3 has 12 amino acids. The germline V gene has CDR1 SQVTM and CDR2 ANQGSEA. The CDR3 sequence is CSVAGSDTEAFF. CDR3 bases: TGCAGCGTTGCCGGGAGCGACACTGAAGCTTTCTTT.

This clone was observed a few times. The chain links TRBV2 to TRBJ1-5, with D tentatively TRBD1 (5 bases). Trimming took 4 bases from V and 5 from J, leaving 15 bases between them. Per germline, CDR1 SNHLY and CDR2 FYNNEI. CDR3 size: 15 residues. CDR3 amino acids: CASSADSEGDQPQHF. The CDR3 nucleotides are TGTGCCAGCAGTGCTGACAGCGAAGGGGATCAGCCCCAGCATTTT.

The V gene is TRBV4-1, the J gene TRBJ1-4; the match to TRBD1 covers 7 bases. This CDR3 is built from 12 residues. V lost 8 bases, J lost 8 bases, and 5 bases stayed unmatched. Per the germline V gene, CDR1 is MGHRA and CDR2 is YSYEKL. CDR3 bases: TGCGCCAGCCTGGGACAGCACGAAAAACTGTTTTTT. This translates into CASLGQHEKLFF.

This chain joins TRBV7-9 and TRBJ2-7; no clear D gene. The germline V gene encodes CDR1 SEHNR and CDR2 FQNEAQ (reference sequence). Deletions cut 5 bases from V and 6 bases from J, with 11 bases between. There are 12 residues in the CDR3. The CDR3 DNA sequence: TGTGCCAGCAGCCCACCGGGTGGCGAGCAGTACTTC. Translating gives CASSPPGGEQYF. The full variable domain, its missing parts supplied by reference TRBV7-9 and TRBJ2-7, is DTGVSQNPRHKITKRGQNVTFRCDPISEHNRLYWYRQTLGQGPEFLTYFQNEAQLEKSRLLSDRFSAERPKGSFSTLEIQRTEQGDSAMYLCASSPPGGEQYFGPGTRLTVT.

This sequence joins TRBV9 and TRBJ1-6; a possible D gene is TRBD1 (5 bases). CDR3 length: 13 residues. CDR1 SGDLS and CDR2 YYNGEE come from the germline V gene. Trimming pared 1 base from V and 7 bases from J, leaving 6 bases between. This CDR3 reads CASSVRTNSPLHF. Here the CDR3 DNA reads TGTGCCAGCAGCGTAAGGACAAATTCACCCCTCCACTTT.

The chain employs TRBV5-6 and TRBJ1-2; D remains ambiguous. CDR1 SGHDT and CDR2 YYEEEE come from the germline V gene. Trimming left V 0 bases short and J 7 bases short, with 4 bases between. The CDR3 loop spans 11 amino acids. The CDR3, as DNA: TGTGCCAGCAGCTTGGAGCGTGGCTACACCTTC. Its translation: CASSLERGYTF.

J is TRBJ2-6 and V is TRBV9, with a possible D match to TRBD1 (5 bases). The CDR3 spans 17 residues. V was clipped by 3 bases and J by 0 bases, with 13 bases between them. Per the germline V gene, CDR1 is SGDLS and CDR2 is YYNGEE. In DNA form, the CDR3 reads TGTGCCAGCAGCGGACAGTATCGGTACTCTGGGGCCAACGTCCTGACTTTC. Its protein is CASSGQYRYSGANVLTF. The entire variable domain, with the rest obtained from reference TRBV9 and TRBJ2-6, is as follows: DSGVTQTPKHLITATGQRVTLRCSPRSGDLSVYWYQQSLDQGLQFLIQYYNGEERAKGNILERFSAQQFPDLHSELNLSSLELGDSALYFCASSGQYRYSGANVLTFGAGSRLTVL.

The rearrangement uses TRBV3-1 (or the pseudogene TRBV3-2) and TRBJ2-1, with a possible D match to TRBD1 (5 bases). The V and J ends lost 1 base and 8 bases respectively, with 15 bases between them. The CDR3 sequence is 15 residues long. Per the germline V gene, CDR1 is LGHDT and CDR2 is YNNKEL (reference sequence). The CDR3 coding sequence is TGTGCCAGCAGCCAAGTTGCAGGGCCTTGGGATGAGCAGTTCTTC. This encodes CASSQVAGPWDEQFF.

The chain links TRBV11-3 to TRBJ2-7, with 11 bases fitting TRBD2. The V gene's germline CDR1 is SGHNT and CDR2 YENEEA. The CDR3 runs to 16 residues. With 1 base clipped from V and 5 bases from J, the junction kept 7 bases outside the gene matches. The CDR3 protein is CASSLGSGGARNEQYF. CDR3 in DNA: TGTGCCAGCAGCTTAGGTAGCGGGGGGGCCAGGAACGAGCAGTACTTC. Complete variable domain (other parts from reference TRBV11-3 and TRBJ2-7): EAGVVQSPRYKIIEKKQPVAFWCNPISGHNTLYWYLQNLGQGPELLIRYENEEAVDDSQLPKDRFSAERLKGVDSTLKIQPAELGDSAVYLCASSLGSGGARNEQYFGPGTRLTVT.

The chain combines TRBV5-1 with TRBJ1-6; TRBD1 might be the D (5 bases). This CDR3 is built from 16 residues. From germline, CDR1 is SGHRS and CDR2 YFSETQ. Trimming stripped 0 bases from V and 4 bases from J, with 11 bases between. Here the CDR3 reads CASSLGGDLYNSPLHF. The CDR3 DNA follows: TGCGCCAGCAGCTTGGGGGGGGACTTGTATAATTCACCCCTCCACTTT.

Only one count was recorded for this clone. V gene TRBV6-5 combines with J gene TRBJ2-1, with 8 bases aligning to TRBD1. The V and J ends lost 8 bases and 1 base, in that order; junction bases with no gene match: 7. The CDR3 is 15 amino acids. CDR1 and CDR2 (germline): MNHEY, SVGAGI. In DNA form, the CDR3 reads TGTGCCAGCCTGGACAGGGCAGATTCCTACAATGAGCAGTTCTTC. It codes for CASLDRADSYNEQFF.